The 20 T cell receptor beta chains in this list originate from one sample, sequenced in a study of a mutant IDH1 vaccine in newly diagnosed glioma. Time point described: baseline, week 1 (first vaccination visit). Noted treatment: pre-vaccination baseline after standard-of-care therapy. TCRdb's table, derived via immunoSEQ multiplex PCR, lists solely in-frame clones and lacks some. The data contain more than 80,000 clones, 83% of them singletons. The sample was PBMCs, taken from a glioma patient treated with radiotherapy, temozolomide or both. The receptors were sampled from a woman between 45 and 60 years old with glioma.

The chain employs TRBV5-1 and TRBJ2-7, with D perhaps being TRBD1 or TRBD2 (6 bases each). V dropped 2 bases and J dropped 1 base, with 13 bases sitting between them. The CDR3 extends over 15 amino acids. Per the germline V gene, CDR1 is SGHRS and CDR2 is YFSETQ. CDR3 in DNA: TGCGCCAGCAGCTTAGGGGGGCGGCTTTCCTACGAGCAGTACTTC. It specifies CASSLGGRLSYEQYF.

The chain carries TRBV29-1 and TRBJ1-2; TRBD1 is a possible D gene (6 bases). CDR3 length equals 17 residues. In germline, CDR1 is SQVTM, CDR2 ANQGSEA. The V end lost 6 bases, the J end lost 4 bases, and 27 bases lay between the germline ends. CDR3 residues: CSVSGQKRAGEGYGYTF. For the CDR3, the DNA is TGCAGCGTCAGCGGCCAAAAACGGGCAGGGGAGGGCTATGGCTACACCTTC. Looking up the rest from reference TRBV29-1 and TRBJ1-2 gives the full variable domain: SAVISQKPSRDICQRGTSLTIQCQVDSQVTMMFWYRQQPGQSLTLIATANQGSEATYESGFVIDKFPISRPNLTFSTLTVSNMSPEDSSIYLCSVSGQKRAGEGYGYTFGSGTRLTVV.

The chain combines TRBV19 with TRBJ1-1, with 7 bases matching TRBD1. The CDR3 runs to 13 residues. CDR1 is LNHDA and CDR2 is SQIVND in the germline V gene (reference sequence). V gave up 7 bases and J gave up 6 bases; unmatched junction bases: 8. The CDR3 DNA sequence: TGTGCCAGTAACACCCGGGACAGACCTGAAGCTTTCTTT. It specifies CASNTRDRPEAFF.

The chain uses TRBV14 and TRBJ2-1; no definite D call. CDR3 length equals 13 residues. The V gene's germline CDR1 is SGHDN and CDR2 FVKESK. The V gene lost 0 bases and the J gene lost 4 bases, with 4 bases spanning the gap. The chain's CDR3 is CASSQDHYNEQFF. For the CDR3, the DNA is TGTGCCAGCAGCCAAGATCATTACAATGAGCAGTTCTTC.

The genes are TRBV13 and TRBJ1-2; D possibly corresponds to TRBD1 (5 bases). The germline CDR1 and CDR2 sequences are PRHDT and FYEKMQ (reference sequence). The V gene lost 1 base and the J gene lost 6 bases, with 9 bases spanning the gap. The CDR3 spans 13 residues. CDR3 region: CASSLEVGDGYTF. CDR3 coding DNA: TGTGCCAGCAGCTTAGAAGTAGGGGATGGCTACACCTTC. The whole variable domain, filled in from reference TRBV13 and TRBJ1-2, reads AAGVIQSPRHLIKEKRETATLKCYPIPRHDTVYWYQQGPGQDPQFLISFYEKMQSDKGSIPDRFSAQQFSDYHSELNMSSLELGDSALYFCASSLEVGDGYTFGSGTRLTVV.

The chain recombines TRBV7-7 with TRBJ2-2; possibly TRBD2 for D (5 bases). There are 14 residues in the CDR3. V lost 3 bases, J lost 1 base, and 6 bases lay in between. CDR1 is SSHAT and CDR2 is FNYEAQ in the germline V gene (reference sequence). The CDR3 region has the DNA TGTGCCAGCAGCTTCGGGAAGAACACCGGGGAGCTGTTTTTT. Encoded protein: CASSFGKNTGELFF. Complete variable domain (other parts from reference TRBV7-7 and TRBJ2-2): GAGVSQSPRYKVTKRGQDVTLRCDPISSHATLYWYQQALGQGPEFLTYFNYEAQPDKSGLPSDRFSAERPEGSISTLTIQRTEQRDSAMYRCASSFGKNTGELFFGEGSRLTVL.

The chain recombines TRBV9 with TRBJ2-5, with D uncertain. The CDR3 length is 14 residues. Trimming left V 2 bases short and J 2 bases short, with 10 bases between. Germline CDR1 and CDR2: SGDLS and YYNGEE. CDR3: CASSVTTQQETQYF. The CDR3 coding sequence is TGTGCCAGCAGCGTGACGACTCAACAAGAGACCCAGTACTTC.

V is TRBV7-2 and J is TRBJ1-1; maybe TRBD1 (5 bases). V gave up 5 bases and J gave up 1 base, with 11 bases separating them. The CDR3 is 14 residues long. Germline lookup yields CDR1 SGHTA and CDR2 FQGNSA. The CDR3, as DNA: TGTGCCAGCAGCGAGGGGCGTTGGAACACTGAAGCTTTCTTT. The encoded protein is CASSEGRWNTEAFF.

This clone was observed once. V is TRBV15 and J is TRBJ1-1, with 8 bases identical to TRBD1. V gave up 0 bases and J gave up 5 bases; unmatched junction bases: 5. Germline CDR1 is LNHNV and CDR2 is YYDKDF (reference sequence). The CDR3 has 15 amino acids. The CDR3 loop is CATSRDQGAWTEAFF. The CDR3 region has the DNA TGTGCCACCAGCAGAGATCAGGGGGCATGGACTGAAGCTTTCTTT.

The gene calls are TRBV5-4 and TRBJ1-3; D not certain. Germline V CDR1 and CDR2: SGHNT, YYREEE (reference sequence). This CDR3 is built from 14 residues. The V and J ends lost 3 bases and 2 bases respectively, with 9 bases between them. The CDR3 bases are TGTGCCAGCAGCTGGAGGGAGGCTGGAAACACCATATATTTT. As protein: CASSWREAGNTIYF.

This rearrangement joins TRBV27 to TRBJ2-3; 12 bases agree with TRBD2. V lost 1 base to trimming and J lost 5 bases; unmatched junction nucleotides: 10. Germline lookup yields CDR1 MNHEY and CDR2 SMNVEV (reference sequence). The CDR3 has 18 residues. CDR3 in amino acids: CASSLYSPSGGARDTQYF. For the CDR3, the DNA is TGTGCCAGCAGTTTATACAGTCCTAGCGGGGGGGCGAGAGATACGCAGTATTTT.

This clone showed up just once. The chain combines TRBV5-6 with TRBJ1-2; 12 positions agree with TRBD1. Per the germline V gene, CDR1 is SGHDT and CDR2 is YYEEEE. Trimming at V came to 1 base and at J to 3 bases, leaving 4 bases not matched to a gene. The CDR3 loop spans 16 amino acids. The CDR3 sequence is CASSLWGQGADYGYTF. The CDR3 nucleotides read TGTGCCAGCAGCTTGTGGGGACAGGGGGCCGACTATGGCTACACCTTC.

In its sample, this clone was seen once. The rearrangement uses TRBV28 and TRBJ1-2, with TRBD1 matching 9 bases. Germline trimming cut 3 bases from V and 7 bases from J; bases unmatched to any gene: 3. This CDR3 spans 13 amino acids. Germline values: CDR1 MDHEN, CDR2 SYDVKM. The CDR3, as DNA: TGTGCCAGCAGTTTGGACAGGGGTAGTGGCTACACCTTC. Amino acids: CASSLDRGSGYTF.

The genes are TRBV5-1 and TRBJ2-2, with a possible D match to TRBD1 (5 bases). Germline assignment: CDR1 SGHRS and CDR2 YFSETQ. This CDR3 spans 16 amino acids. Trimming removed 4 bases from V and 4 bases from J, with 17 bases in between. CDR3 nucleotides: TGCGCCAGCAGCCGACTGCTAGGGGTAGGCACCGGGGAGCTGTTTTTT. Its protein product is CASSRLLGVGTGELFF.

The CDR3 bases are TGTGCCAGCAGCCCACAGGGAGGTTTGAACTATGGCTACACCTTC. Amino acid sequence: CASSPQGGLNYGYTF. The genes are TRBV6-6 and TRBJ1-2; possible D gene TRBD1, 6 bases. V lost 6 bases and J lost 2, with 16 bases in between. CDR1 and CDR2 from the germline V gene are MNHNY and SVGAGI (reference sequence). The CDR3 length is 15 residues.

The V and J genes are TRBV9 and TRBJ2-3; no clear D. CDR1 SGDLS and CDR2 YYNGEE come from the germline V gene. Trimming took 3 bases from V and 2 from J, leaving 13 bases between them. This CDR3 has 15 amino acids. In nucleotides, the CDR3 is TGTGCCAGCAGCGGCTACTACGAACTCACAGATACGCAGTATTTT. This translates into CASSGYYELTDTQYF.

CDR3 in amino acids: CATSRDRSEITDTQYF. The CDR3 coding sequence is TGTGCCACCAGCAGAGATCGGAGTGAAATCACAGATACGCAGTATTTT. The genes are TRBV15 and TRBJ2-3; D uncertain. Trimming took off 0 bases at V and 2 bases at J, with 12 bases between the two ends. Germline loops: CDR1 LNHNV, CDR2 YYDKDF (reference sequence). The CDR3 loop spans 16 amino acids.

J is TRBJ2-2 and V is TRBV7-3, with 8 bases lining up with TRBD2. Trimming removed 5 bases from V and 6 bases from J; junction bases left unmatched: 11. In germline, CDR1 is SGHTA, CDR2 FQGTGA. The length of the CDR3 is 16 residues. The CDR3: CASSLGVAGTSGELFF. CDR3 coding DNA: TGTGCCAGCAGCCTCGGGGTAGCGGGGACGTCCGGGGAGCTGTTTTTT.

The chain couples TRBV4-1 to TRBJ2-6; no clear D gene. This CDR3 contains 15 residues. Trimming took 0 bases from V and 0 from J, leaving 3 bases between them. CDR1 is MGHRA and CDR2 is YSYEKL in the germline V gene. In DNA, the CDR3 is TGCGCCAGCAGCCAAGATAACTCTGGGGCCAACGTCCTGACTTTC. Translating it yields CASSQDNSGANVLTF.

Only one count was recorded for this clone. Different DNA sequences within this sample yield the same CDR3. The J gene is TRBJ1-2, the V gene TRBV6-1; 7 bases line up with TRBD1. Germline V gives CDR1 MNHNS, CDR2 SASEGT. Trimming took 4 bases from V and 5 from J; bases not matched to a gene: 7. The CDR3 is made up of 14 amino acids. The CDR3 DNA sequence: TGTGCCAGCAGTGTGACAGGGAAAGGATATGGCTACACCTTC. Its protein product is CASSVTGKGYGYTF.